This T cell receptor (beta chain) appears in the sequencing data of a study of shared clonotypes between healthy human individuals. Overall study context: Three plates each covered CD4 naive and memory; CD8 naive two, CD8 memory one. Whole-study findings and limits: It was the non-shared clonotypes that had lower generation probabilities than clonotypes shared by all four donors.

A note on this clone: Its antigen remains unknown.

With 2 bases clipped from V and 13 bases from J, the junction kept 7 bases outside the gene matches. The germline V gene encodes CDR1 SNHLY and CDR2 FYNNEI. This CDR3 contains 15 residues. The protocol was immunoSEQ multiplex PCR, while the TCRdb copy is restricted to in-frame clones and leaves out a portion. The table shows roughly 300,000 clones, with 73% occurring only once. This sequence joins TRBV2 and TRBJ2-1, with 14 bases that match TRBD2. The receptor was isolated from a man aged 25-45 years in good health. Sequenced input: memory CD4+ T cells sorted from blood. Subset given: CD45RA-negative fraction. CDR3 protein: CASSEPTSGRVTQFF. The CDR3 DNA sequence: TGTGCCAGCAGTGAACCGACTAGCGGGAGGGTAACACAGTTCTTC.